This TCR beta chain was sequenced in a study of beta chain features in type 1 diabetes. The germline V gene has CDR1 LGHNA and CDR2 YSLEER. The CDR3 totals 17 residues. Trimming at V came to 0 bases and at J to 2 bases, leaving 7 bases not matched to a gene. Remarks on this clone: Antigen specificity is unknown.

The study reverse transcribed the entire isolated RNA, so it sequenced expressed TCRB transcripts. Assay: immunoSEQ multiplex PCR; the TCRdb copy retains only in-frame clones and omits some. The data show 240,000 or so clones, 27% seen once. Overall study findings and caveats: Researchers cautioned that cDNA sequencing could over-represent cells with high TCR expression. Fewer junction insertions and more nucleotide deletions appeared in type 1 diabetes patients.

Input material: central memory CD4+ T cells from blood. The source is a man aged 30-40 years in good health. V usage is TRBV4-3 and J usage is TRBJ2-3; 8 positions match TRBD2. The DNA for the CDR3 is TGCGCCAGCAGCCAAGATCATGCGGGGGGCATCACAGATACGCAGTATTTT. Protein sequence: CASSQDHAGGITDTQYF.